Shown below are 8 T cell receptor beta chains from a single sample sequenced in a study of T cell responses to AZD1222 COVID-19 vaccine. Generated by immunoSEQ multiplex PCR, the TCRdb table keeps only in-frame clones and is missing some. Of tens of thousands of clones in the sample, approximately 90% were seen once. Sequenced here: peripheral blood, sampled 28 days after the second AZD1222 dose. These receptor sequences come from an adult who received the AZD1222 COVID-19 vaccine.

V usage is TRBV4-2 and J usage is TRBJ2-7, with D perhaps TRBD1 (5 bases). The germline V and J ends were trimmed by 1 base and 6 bases, with 13 bases remaining between them. Germline loops: CDR1 LGHNA, CDR2 YNFKEQ. CDR3 size: 14 residues. The CDR3 DNA sequence: TGTGCCAGCAGCCAAGTCAGACAGTCTAGCGAGCAGTACTTC. Translating gives CASSQVRQSSEQYF.

This clone was seen a handful of times. The rearrangement joins TRBV18 to TRBJ2-3; 9 nucleotides agree with TRBD2. Germline CDR1 reads KGHSH; CDR2 reads LQKENI. The V and J ends lost 0 bases and 2 bases, in that order; junction bases with no gene match: 3. CDR3 length: 16 amino acids. The CDR3 is CASSPPAGGFTDTQYF. Here the CDR3 DNA reads TGTGCCAGCTCACCACCGGCGGGAGGGTTCACAGATACGCAGTATTTT.

This clone was picked up one time. The chain has TRBV19 and TRBJ2-2, with D perhaps matching TRBD2 (7 bases). The CDR3 sequence is 14 residues long. Germline V CDR1 and CDR2: LNHDA, SQIVND (reference sequence). V lost 1 base and J lost 7, with 10 bases in between. The CDR3 DNA reads as TGTGCCAGTAGTATAGGGGGGGGCGTCGGGGAGCTGTTTTTT. It translates to CASSIGGGVGELFF.

The chain has TRBV18 and TRBJ1-2; 10 bases fit TRBD1. Germline values: CDR1 KGHSH, CDR2 LQKENI. CDR3 length equals 14 residues. The trim removed 4 bases at V and 4 bases at J, leaving 3 bases unmatched. The CDR3 nucleotides are TGTGCCAGCTCACTGGGACAGGGGATCTATGGCTACACCTTC. Translation: CASSLGQGIYGYTF.

The rearrangement joins TRBV2 to TRBJ1-2; D unclear. Germline assignment: CDR1 SNHLY and CDR2 FYNNEI. The CDR3 length is 13 residues. The V and J ends lost 8 bases and 6 bases respectively, with 16 bases between them. The CDR3 loop is CASSALPPDGYTF. The CDR3, as DNA: TGTGCCAGCTCGGCCCTTCCCCCCGATGGCTACACCTTC.

In this sample, this clone turned up once. The chain combines TRBV2 with TRBJ2-1, with D perhaps assigned TRBD1 or TRBD2 (5 bases each). The germline V gene has CDR1 SNHLY and CDR2 FYNNEI. The ends were cut back, 1 base at V and 4 bases at J, with 11 bases in the middle. The CDR3 is 15 amino acids. CDR3 sequence reads: CASSEVRGAYNEQFF. The CDR3 nucleotides read TGTGCCAGCAGTGAAGTCAGAGGGGCTTACAATGAGCAGTTCTTC.

The J gene is TRBJ1-1, the V gene TRBV28; D ambiguous. The V and J ends lost 6 bases and 11 bases respectively, with 16 bases between them. The CDR3 is 12 residues long. From germline, CDR1 is MDHEN and CDR2 SYDVKM. For the CDR3, the DNA is TGTGCCAGCAGCCTCACTTGGGTGAGTGCTTTCTTT. Translating it yields CASSLTWVSAFF.

V usage is TRBV18 and J usage is TRBJ1-1; the match to TRBD1 covers 10 bases. J was trimmed by 1 base and V by 4 bases; bases with no gene match: 9. Per the germline V gene, CDR1 is KGHSH and CDR2 is LQKENI. CDR3 length equals 17 residues. In DNA form, the CDR3 reads TGTGCCAGCTCACGCGACAGGGGGCTCCGAGAGAACACTGAAGCTTTCTTT. This codes for CASSRDRGLRENTEAFF.